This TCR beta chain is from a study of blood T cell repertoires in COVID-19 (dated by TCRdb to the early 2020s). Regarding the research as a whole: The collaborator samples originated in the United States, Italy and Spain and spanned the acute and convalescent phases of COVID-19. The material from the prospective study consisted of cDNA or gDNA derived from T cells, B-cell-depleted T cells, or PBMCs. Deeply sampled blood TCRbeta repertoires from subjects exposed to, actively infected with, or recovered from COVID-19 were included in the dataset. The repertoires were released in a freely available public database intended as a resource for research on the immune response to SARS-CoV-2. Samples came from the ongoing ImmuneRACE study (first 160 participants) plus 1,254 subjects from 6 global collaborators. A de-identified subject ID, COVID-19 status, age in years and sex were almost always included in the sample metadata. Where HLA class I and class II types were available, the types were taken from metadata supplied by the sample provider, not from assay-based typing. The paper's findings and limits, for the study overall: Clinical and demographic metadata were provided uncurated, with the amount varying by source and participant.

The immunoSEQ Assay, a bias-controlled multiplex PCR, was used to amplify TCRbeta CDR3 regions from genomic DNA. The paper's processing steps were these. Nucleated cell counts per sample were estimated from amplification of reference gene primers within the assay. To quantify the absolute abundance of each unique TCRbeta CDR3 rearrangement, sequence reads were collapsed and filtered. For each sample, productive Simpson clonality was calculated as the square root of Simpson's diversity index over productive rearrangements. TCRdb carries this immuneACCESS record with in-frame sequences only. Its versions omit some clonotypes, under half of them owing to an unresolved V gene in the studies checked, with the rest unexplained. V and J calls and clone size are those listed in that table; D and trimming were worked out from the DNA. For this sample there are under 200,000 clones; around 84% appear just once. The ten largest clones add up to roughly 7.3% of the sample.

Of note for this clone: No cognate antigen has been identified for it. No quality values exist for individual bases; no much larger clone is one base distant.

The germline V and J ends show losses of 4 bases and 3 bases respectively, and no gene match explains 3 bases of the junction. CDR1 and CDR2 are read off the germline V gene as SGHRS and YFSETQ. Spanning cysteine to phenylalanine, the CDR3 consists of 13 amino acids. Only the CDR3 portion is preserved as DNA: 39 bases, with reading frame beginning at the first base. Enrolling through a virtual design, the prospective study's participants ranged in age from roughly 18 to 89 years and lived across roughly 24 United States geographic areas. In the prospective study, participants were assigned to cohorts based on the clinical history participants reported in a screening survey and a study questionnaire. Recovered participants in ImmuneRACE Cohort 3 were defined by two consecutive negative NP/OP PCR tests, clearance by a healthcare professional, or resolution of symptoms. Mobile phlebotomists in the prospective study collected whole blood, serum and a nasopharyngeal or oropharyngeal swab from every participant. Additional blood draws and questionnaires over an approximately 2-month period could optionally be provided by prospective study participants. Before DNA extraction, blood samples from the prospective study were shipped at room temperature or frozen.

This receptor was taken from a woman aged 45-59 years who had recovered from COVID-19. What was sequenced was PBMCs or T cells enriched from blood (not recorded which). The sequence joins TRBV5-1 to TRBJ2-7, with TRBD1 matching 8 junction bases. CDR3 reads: CASSRQGNYEQYF. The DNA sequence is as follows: TGCGCCAGCAGCCGACAGGGGAACTACGAGCAGTACTTC.